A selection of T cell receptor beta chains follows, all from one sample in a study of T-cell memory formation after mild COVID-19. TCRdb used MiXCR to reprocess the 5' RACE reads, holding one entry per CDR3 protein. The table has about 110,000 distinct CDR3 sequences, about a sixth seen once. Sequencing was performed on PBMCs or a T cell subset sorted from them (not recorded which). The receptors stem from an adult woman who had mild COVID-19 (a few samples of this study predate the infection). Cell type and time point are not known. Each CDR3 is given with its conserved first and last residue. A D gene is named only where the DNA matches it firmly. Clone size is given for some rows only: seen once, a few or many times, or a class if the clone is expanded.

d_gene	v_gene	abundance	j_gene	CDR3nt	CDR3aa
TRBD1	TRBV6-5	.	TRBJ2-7	TGTGCCAGCAGTTTGGGACAGCGGTACGAGCAGTACTTC	CASSLGQRYEQYF
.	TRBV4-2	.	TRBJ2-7	TGTGCCCGCAGCCAAGTGGAGGGCGAGCAGTACTTC	CARSQVEGEQYF
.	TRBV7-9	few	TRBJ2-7	TGTGCCAGCAGCCCCCCGGGCTACGAGCAGTACTTC	CASSPPGYEQYF
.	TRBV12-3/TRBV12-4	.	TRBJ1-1	TGTGCCAGCACCCAAAGTAGGGAGAACACTGAAGCTTTCTTT	CASTQSRENTEAFF
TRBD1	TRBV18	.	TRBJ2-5	TGTGCCAGCTCACTCGGCTGGGGACAGGGCGCGACCCAGTACTTC	CASSLGWGQGATQYF
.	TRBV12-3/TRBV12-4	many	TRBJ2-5	TGTGCCAGCAGTTTATCTGAGACCATAGAGACCCAGTACTTC	CASSLSETIETQYF
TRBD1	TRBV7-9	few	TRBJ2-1	TGTGCCAGCAGCCAGAGACAGGGGCTTTACAATGAGCAGTTCTTC	CASSQRQGLYNEQFF
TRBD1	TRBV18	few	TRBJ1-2	TGTGCCAGCTCACCACCGGGACAGACTAACTATGGCTACACCTTC	CASSPPGQTNYGYTF
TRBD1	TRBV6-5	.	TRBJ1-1	TGTGCCAGCAGTGAGGACAGGGGGCCTGAGATCGGTGAAGCTTTCTTT	CASSEDRGPEIGEAFF
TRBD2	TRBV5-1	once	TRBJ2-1	TGCGCCAGCAGCTTGGAAGCGGGAGGCAATGAGCAGTTCTTC	CASSLEAGGNEQFF
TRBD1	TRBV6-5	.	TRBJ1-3	TGTGCCAGCAGTTCTGGGGGGACAGCAGGAAACACCATATATTTT	CASSSGGTAGNTIYF
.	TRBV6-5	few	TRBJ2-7	TGTGCCAGCAGTTACTTCAGGGGAAACGACGAGCAGTACTTC	CASSYFRGNDEQYF
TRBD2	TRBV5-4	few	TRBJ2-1	TGTGCCAGCAGCCGACTAGCGGGGGTGGACAATGAGCAGTTCTTC	CASSRLAGVDNEQFF
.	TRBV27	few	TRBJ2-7	TGTGCCAGCAGTTTATCAGGCCCTACCTACGAGCAGTACTTC	CASSLSGPTYEQYF
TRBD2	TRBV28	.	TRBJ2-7	TGTGCCAGCAGAGGTACTAGCGGGAGCTACGAGCAGTACTTC	CASRGTSGSYEQYF
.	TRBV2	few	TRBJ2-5	TGTGCCAGCAGTGAACCTGTGCAAGAGACCCAGTACTTC	CASSEPVQETQYF
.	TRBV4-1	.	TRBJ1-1	TGCGCCAGCAGCCAAGAAGGCGGAGCTTACACTGAAGCTTTCTTT	CASSQEGGAYTEAFF
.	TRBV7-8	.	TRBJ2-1	TGTGCCAGCAGCTTAGCGGTAGGGAGCTCCTACAATGAGCAGTTCTTC	CASSLAVGSSYNEQFF
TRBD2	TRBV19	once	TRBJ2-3	TGTGCCAGTAGTGTCGGGACTAGCGGCACAGATACGCAGTATTTT	CASSVGTSGTDTQYF
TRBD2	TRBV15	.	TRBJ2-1	TGTGCCACCAGCCCCGAGATAGCGGGGCACAATGAGCAGTTCTTC	CATSPEIAGHNEQFF
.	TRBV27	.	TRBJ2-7	TGTGCCAGCAGCCGCTCCCCCAGACAGGGAGGGGCGGGGTACGAGCAGTACTTC	CASSRSPRQGGAGYEQYF
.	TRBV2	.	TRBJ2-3	TGTGCCAGCAGTGAAGGGCCGCGCACAGATACGCAGTATTTT	CASSEGPRTDTQYF
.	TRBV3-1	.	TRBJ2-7	TGTGCCAGCAGCCAAGACCCACGCGTATCCTACGAGCAGTACTTC	CASSQDPRVSYEQYF
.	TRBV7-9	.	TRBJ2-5	TGTGCCAGCGGGCAGACAGGCGGCTTAGAGACCCAGTACTTC	CASGQTGGLETQYF
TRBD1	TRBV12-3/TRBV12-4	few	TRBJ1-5	TGTGCCAGCAGTTCTGACAGGGAAGAACAGCCCCAGCATTTT	CASSSDREEQPQHF
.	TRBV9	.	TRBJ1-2	TGTGCCAGCAGCGTAGATCTGGGTTCCTATGGCTACACCTTC	CASSVDLGSYGYTF
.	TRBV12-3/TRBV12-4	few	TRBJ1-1	TGTGCCAGCAGTTTTCGGCCAGCGAACACTGAAGCTTTCTTT	CASSFRPANTEAFF
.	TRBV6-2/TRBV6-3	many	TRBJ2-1	TGTGCCAGCAGTTACGGCGGAACAGAGCAGTTCTTC	CASSYGGTEQFF
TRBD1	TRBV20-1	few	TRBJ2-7	TGCAGTGCCCGCCGGGACAGGTCAAAGTACGAGCAGTACTTC	CSARRDRSKYEQYF
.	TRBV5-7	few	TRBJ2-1	TGTGCCAGCAGCTGTTGCCGGGACTCGAGCTCCTACAATGAGCAGTTCTTC	CASSCCRDSSSYNEQFF
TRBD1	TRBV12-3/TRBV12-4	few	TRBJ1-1	TGTGCCAGCATTCCACTCACAGGGGTGCCGAACACTGAAGCTTTCTTT	CASIPLTGVPNTEAFF
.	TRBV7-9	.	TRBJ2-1	TGTGCCAGCAGCTCCCGGACCTTCTCCTACAATGAGCAGTTCTTC	CASSSRTFSYNEQFF
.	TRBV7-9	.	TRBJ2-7	TGTGCCAGCAGCAGCACCTCGGACGCCTACGAGCAGTACTTC	CASSSTSDAYEQYF
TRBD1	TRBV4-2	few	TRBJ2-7	TGTGCCAGCAGCCACGGACAGGGCGAGCAGTACTTC	CASSHGQGEQYF
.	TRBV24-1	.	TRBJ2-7	TGTGCCACCAGTGATTCAAGGACCTCTTCCTACGAGCAGTACTTC	CATSDSRTSSYEQYF
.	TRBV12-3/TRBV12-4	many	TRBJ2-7	TGTGCCAGCAGCTCCACAGGGTACGAGCAGTACTTC	CASSSTGYEQYF
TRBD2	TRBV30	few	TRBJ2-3	TGTGCCTGGAACGGGGGGATGGGCACAGATACGCAGTATTTT	CAWNGGMGTDTQYF
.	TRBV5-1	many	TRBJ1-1	TGCGCCAGCAGCTTGTCGACAGTCCTGAACACTGAAGCTTTCTTT	CASSLSTVLNTEAFF
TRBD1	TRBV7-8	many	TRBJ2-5	TGTGCCAGCAGCCTGATGAGAGGGACAGGGGAAGAGACCCAGTACTTC	CASSLMRGTGEETQYF
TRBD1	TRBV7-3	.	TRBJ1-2	TGTGCCAGCAGCTCGGGACAGGGTGTGGGCTACACCTTC	CASSSGQGVGYTF
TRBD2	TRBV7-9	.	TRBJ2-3	TGTGCCAGCAGCGGAGTTGGGACTAGCGGGGGCGCCTTTGCGGATACGCAGTATTTT	CASSGVGTSGGAFADTQYF
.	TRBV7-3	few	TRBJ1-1	TGTGCCAGCAGCGAACCGAACACTGAAGCTTTCTTT	CASSEPNTEAFF
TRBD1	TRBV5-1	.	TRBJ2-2	TGCGCCAGCAGCTCCCGACAGGGGGGAACCGGGGAGCTGTTTTTT	CASSSRQGGTGELFF
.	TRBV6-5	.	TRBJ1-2	TGTGCCAGCAGTGGAGGGATGTATGGCTACACCTTC	CASSGGMYGYTF
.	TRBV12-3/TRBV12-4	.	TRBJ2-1	TGTGCCAGCAGCCCTTCTATTGGGCAGTTCTTC	CASSPSIGQFF
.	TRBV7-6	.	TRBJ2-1	TGTGCCAGCAGCTTATTGATACATGAGCAGTTCTTC	CASSLLIHEQFF
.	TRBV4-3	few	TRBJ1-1	TGCGCCAGCAGCCAAGATAGGATAGGGGCCCCGGGGACTGAAGCTTTCTTT	CASSQDRIGAPGTEAFF
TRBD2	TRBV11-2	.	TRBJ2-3	TGTGCCAGCAGCTTTGTCACTAGCGGGGCTTACACAGATACGCAGTATTTT	CASSFVTSGAYTDTQYF
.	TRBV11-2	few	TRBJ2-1	TGTGCCAGCAGCCCGCACCGGGGGTACAATGAGCAGTTCTTC	CASSPHRGYNEQFF
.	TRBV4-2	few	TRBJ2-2	TGTGCCAGCAGCCAAGTTGCAGGGGTGGACACCGGGGAGCTGTTTTTT	CASSQVAGVDTGELFF
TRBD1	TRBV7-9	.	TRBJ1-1	TGTGCCAGCAGCCCAAAGACAGGGGGCAAGGACACTGAAGCTTTCTTT	CASSPKTGGKDTEAFF